This entry lists 17 T cell receptor beta chains sequenced from one sample in a study of blood T cell repertoires in COVID-19. The table came from immunoSEQ multiplex PCR; TCRdb's copy has only in-frame clones and leaves some out. The table shows more than 200,000 clones, with roughly 84% occurring only once. The sequencing input was peripheral blood. Every receptor here comes from a woman aged 40 to 50 who had recovered from COVID-19.

This clone has just one count. The DNA for the CDR3 is TGTGCCAGCAGCGTAGATGGGGAGTCTAATTCACCCCTCCACTTT. Amino acid sequence: CASSVDGESNSPLHF. The chain has TRBV9 and TRBJ1-6, with D hard to call. Germline CDR1 is SGDLS and CDR2 is YYNGEE. V lost 0 bases and J 6 bases, leaving 10 bases between the germline ends. This CDR3 has 15 amino acids.

This chain uses TRBV13 with TRBJ2-1; 8 nucleotides line up with TRBD2. J gave up 8 bases and V 1 base, and 7 bases lay outside the gene matches. Germline V gene sequence: CDR1 PRHDT, CDR2 FYEKMQ (reference sequence). The CDR3 is 15 residues long. The CDR3 spells CASSLVSLAGHEQFF. DNA of the CDR3: TGTGCCAGCAGCTTAGTATCTTTAGCGGGGCATGAGCAGTTCTTC.

V usage is TRBV19 and J usage is TRBJ1-2; no firm D call. CDR1 LNHDA and CDR2 SQIVND come from the germline V gene (reference sequence). The V end lost 7 bases, the J end lost 8 bases, and 23 bases lay between the germline ends. This CDR3 has 15 residues. As DNA, the CDR3 is TGTGCCAGTAATGATAGTCCAACCCGACTCGGGGGCTACACCTTC. Its translation: CASNDSPTRLGGYTF. Complete variable domain (other parts from reference TRBV19 and TRBJ1-2): DGGITQSPKYLFRKEGQNVTLSCEQNLNHDAMYWYRQDPGQGLRLIYYSQIVNDFQKGDIAEGYSVSREKKESFPLTVTSAQKNPTAFYLCASNDSPTRLGGYTFGSGTRLTVV.

About this clone: A read error may account for a junction end that differs from germline. The chain couples TRBV6-6 to TRBJ1-2; D is unresolved. The germline V gene has CDR1 MNHNY and CDR2 SVGAGI (reference sequence). CDR3 length: 13 amino acids. Here the CDR3 DNA reads TGTGCCAGCAGTTACTCAACCATATTTGACTGGCACTTC. This sequence encodes CASSYSTIFDWHF.

The chain joins TRBV10-3 to TRBJ1-2, with a possible D match to TRBD1 (6 bases). Germline V gene lookup returns CDR1 ENHRY and CDR2 SYGVKD. The CDR3 spans 14 residues. V gave up 6 bases and J gave up 1 base, with 12 bases separating them. The CDR3 nucleotides read TGTGCCATCAGAGATGGACAGCTTAACTATGGCTACACCTTC. It yields the protein CAIRDGQLNYGYTF.

This clone occurred once. This chain joins TRBV7-2 and TRBJ2-7; tentative D call: TRBD2 (6 bases). CDR1 is SGHTA, CDR2 FQGNSA, per germline. The CDR3 runs 14 residues. Trimming pared 0 bases from V and 6 bases from J, leaving 12 bases between. DNA for the CDR3: TGTGCCAGCAGCTTAGCAACGGGACTGAGCGAGCAGTACTTC. Residues: CASSLATGLSEQYF.

V usage is TRBV29-1 and J usage is TRBJ1-2; maybe TRBD1 (6 bases). V lost 5 bases, J lost 7 bases, and 17 bases lay in between. This CDR3 spans 13 amino acids. Germline assignment: CDR1 SQVTM and CDR2 ANQGSEA. The CDR3: CSVYTGRGLGYTF. DNA of the CDR3: TGCAGCGTTTATACAGGGAGGGGACTTGGCTACACCTTC.

The chain carries TRBV5-1 and TRBJ1-1; D may be TRBD1 (5 bases). Trimming left V 1 base short and J 3 bases short, with 16 bases between. The length of the CDR3 is 16 residues. CDR1 and CDR2 (germline): SGHRS, YFSETQ. The CDR3 sequence: CASSLFGAIMDTEAFF. For the CDR3, the DNA is TGCGCCAGCAGCTTGTTTGGGGCGATCATGGACACTGAAGCTTTCTTT.

This clone was observed a few times. This chain links TRBV5-1 with TRBJ2-2; 8 bases are a match to TRBD1. Germline V CDR1 and CDR2: SGHRS, YFSETQ. With 3 bases clipped from V and 4 bases from J, the junction kept 11 bases outside the gene matches. This CDR3 comprises 17 residues. CDR3 in DNA: TGCGCCAGCAGCTCCCTGTTTGGACAGGGAGGCACCGGGGAGCTGTTTTTT. Amino acid sequence: CASSSLFGQGGTGELFF.

The chain couples TRBV3-1 (or the pseudogene TRBV3-2) to TRBJ2-5, with 9 bases fitting TRBD1. The germline gives CDR1 LGHDT, CDR2 YNNKEL (reference sequence). This CDR3 is 16 amino acids long. V shed 0 bases and J 3 bases; nucleotides not matched to a gene: 5. As DNA, the CDR3 is TGTGCCAGCAGCCAAGAGTTGACAGGGGGAGAAGAGACCCAGTACTTC. It translates to CASSQELTGGEETQYF.

J is TRBJ2-3 and V is TRBV7-8; 10 nucleotides match TRBD2. V dropped 4 bases and J dropped 3; count of bases not matched to a gene: 4. CDR1 SGHVS and CDR2 FQNEAQ come from the germline V gene. The CDR3 contains 15 residues. In nucleotides, the CDR3 is TGTGCCAGCAGCTCTCTAGCGGGGGTAACAGATACGCAGTATTTT. Protein product: CASSSLAGVTDTQYF.

The chain couples TRBV19 to TRBJ2-1; 7 bases map to TRBD2. The germline V gene encodes CDR1 LNHDA and CDR2 SQIVND (reference sequence). V trimming: 3 bases; J trimming: 9 bases; junction bases outside the gene matches: 5. This CDR3 contains 13 residues. This CDR3 reads CASSMGSGGEQFF. As DNA, the CDR3 is TGTGCCAGTAGTATGGGATCGGGGGGTGAGCAGTTCTTC.

V usage is TRBV13 and J usage is TRBJ2-1; weak D call: TRBD2 (6 bases). Trimming removed 5 bases at V and 6 bases at J, with 11 bases between. CDR3 length: 13 amino acids. CDR1 and CDR2 (germline): PRHDT, FYEKMQ (reference sequence). Written as DNA, the CDR3 is TGTGCCAGCAGCCCAGTGCGGGGCAATGAGCAGTTCTTC. Its protein product is CASSPVRGNEQFF.

The chain couples TRBV21-1 to TRBJ1-2; no check of the table's D call, TRBD1, against the DNA was made. TRBV21-1 is a pseudogene. This CDR3 has 20 residues. The CDR3 loop is CASSTSRPGNHRGRPGGYTF. CDR3 DNA: TGTGCCAGCAGCACTTCGCGTCCTGGGAATCACAGGGGGCGTCCAGGGGGCTACACCTTC.

The chain combines TRBV11-3 with TRBJ1-1; tentatively, D is TRBD1 (6 bases). The germline CDR1 and CDR2 sequences are SGHNT and YENEEA. V was shortened by 5 bases and J by 4 bases, with 17 bases between the two germline ends. The CDR3 covers 15 residues. The CDR3 DNA reads TGTGCCAGCAGCCCAGGAGGAGGGGGGGCCACTGAAGCTTTCTTT. This translates into CASSPGGGGATEAFF.

This clone was picked up a small number of times. The gene calls are TRBV27 and TRBJ1-5; 8 bases are a match to TRBD1. Germline CDR1 and CDR2: MNHEY and SMNVEV (reference sequence). The ends lost 6 bases at V and 3 bases at J; junction bases unmatched: 4. The CDR3 consists of 14 residues. The CDR3 spells CASRRQGINQPQHF. For the CDR3, the DNA is TGTGCCAGCAGGCGACAGGGGATCAATCAGCCCCAGCATTTT.

The chain combines TRBV19 with TRBJ2-5; 8 bases are shared with TRBD1. The junction had 5 bases not matched to a gene; V was cut back by 5 bases and J by 6 bases. CDR1 is LNHDA, CDR2 SQIVND, per germline (reference sequence). The CDR3 has 13 amino acids. The CDR3 is CASSLDRDQTQYF. The CDR3 nucleotides are TGTGCCAGTAGTCTGGACAGGGATCAGACCCAGTACTTC.